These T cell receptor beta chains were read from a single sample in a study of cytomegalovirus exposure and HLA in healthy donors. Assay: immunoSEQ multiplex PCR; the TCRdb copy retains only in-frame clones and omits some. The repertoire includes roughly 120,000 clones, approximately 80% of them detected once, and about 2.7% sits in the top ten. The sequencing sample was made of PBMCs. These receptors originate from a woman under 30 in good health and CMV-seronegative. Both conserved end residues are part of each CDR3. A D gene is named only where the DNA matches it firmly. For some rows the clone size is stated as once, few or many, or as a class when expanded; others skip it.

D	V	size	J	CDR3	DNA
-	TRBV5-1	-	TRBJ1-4	CASSRIEAEKLFF	TGCGCCAGCAGCCGCATCGAGGCTGAAAAACTGTTTTTT
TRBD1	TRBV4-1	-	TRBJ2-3	CASSQGTGSTDTQYF	TGCGCCAGCAGCCAAGGGACAGGAAGCACAGATACGCAGTATTTT
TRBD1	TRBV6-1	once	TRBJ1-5	CASSEVGQLYQPQHF	TGTGCCAGCAGTGAAGTGGGACAGCTATATCAGCCCCAGCATTTT
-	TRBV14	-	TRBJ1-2	CASRRSGVGYGYTF	TGTGCCAGCAGACGCTCAGGGGTGGGCTATGGCTACACCTTC
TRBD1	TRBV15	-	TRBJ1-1	CATSRADRATEAFF	TGTGCCACCAGCAGAGCGGACAGGGCGACTGAAGCTTTCTTT
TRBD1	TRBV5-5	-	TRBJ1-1	CASSLALIQGLNTEAFF	TGTGCCAGCAGCTTGGCCCTAATACAGGGGTTGAACACTGAAGCTTTCTTT
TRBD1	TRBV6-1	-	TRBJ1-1	CASSERGGLTGEVFPTEAFF	TGTGCCAGCAGTGAAAGGGGGGGATTGACAGGGGAGGTATTTCCCACTGAAGCTTTCTTT
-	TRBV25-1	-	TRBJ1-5	CASSPGGPSNQPQHF	TGTGCCAGCAGCCCGGGGGGACCTTCGAATCAGCCCCAGCATTTT
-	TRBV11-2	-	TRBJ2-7	CASSWRGGEQYF	TGTGCCAGCAGCTGGAGAGGGGGCGAGCAGTACTTC
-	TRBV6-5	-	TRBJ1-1	CASSFTGWRWNTEAFF	TGTGCCAGCAGTTTTACAGGGTGGAGGTGGAACACTGAAGCTTTCTTT
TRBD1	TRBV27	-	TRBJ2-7	CASSRDRGLSEQYF	TGTGCCAGCAGCAGGGACAGGGGACTTTCGGAGCAGTACTTC
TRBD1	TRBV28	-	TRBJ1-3	CASSSLAGGDGNTIYF	TGTGCCAGCAGTTCTCTTGCAGGGGGCGACGGAAACACCATATATTTT
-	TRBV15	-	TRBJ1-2	CATSSARGANGYTF	TGTGCCACCAGCAGTGCCCGGGGGGCTAACGGCTACACCTTC
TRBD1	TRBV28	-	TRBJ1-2	CASSYWDRANYGYTF	TGTGCCAGCAGTTATTGGGACAGAGCTAACTATGGCTACACCTTC
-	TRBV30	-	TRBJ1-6	CAWSAGLPGYNSPLHF	TGTGCCTGGAGTGCCGGACTCCCGGGCTATAATTCACCCCTCCACTTT
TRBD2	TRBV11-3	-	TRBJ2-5	CASSPPAGERTQYF	TGTGCCAGCAGCCCCCCCGCGGGGGAGAGGACCCAGTACTTC
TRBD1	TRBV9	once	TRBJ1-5	CASSPEGGNSNQPQHF	TGTGCCAGCAGCCCCGAAGGGGGCAATAGCAATCAGCCCCAGCATTTT
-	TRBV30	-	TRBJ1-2	CAWSAGYGYTF	TGTGCCTGGAGTGCCGGGTATGGCTACACCTTC
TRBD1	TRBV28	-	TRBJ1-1	CASSSPGTGLRTEAFF	TGTGCCAGCAGCAGTCCCGGGACAGGGTTGAGAACTGAAGCTTTCTTT
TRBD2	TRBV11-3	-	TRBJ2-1	CASSLRGGSDEQFF	TGTGCCAGCAGCTTAAGGGGCGGGAGTGATGAGCAGTTCTTC
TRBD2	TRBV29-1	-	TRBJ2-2	CSVEVRGGSWSGTGELFF	TGCAGCGTTGAAGTTCGCGGGGGAAGTTGGTCAGGCACCGGGGAGCTGTTTTTT
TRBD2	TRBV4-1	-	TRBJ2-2	CASSQVNAGVMSGELFF	TGCGCCAGCAGCCAAGTAAATGCGGGAGTAATGTCGGGGGAGCTGTTTTTT
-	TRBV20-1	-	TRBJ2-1	CSAGPSNEQFF	TGCAGTGCTGGCCCCAGCAATGAGCAGTTCTTC
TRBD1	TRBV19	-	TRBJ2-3	CASSVLTGGPDTQYF	TGTGCCAGTAGTGTCCTAACAGGGGGCCCAGATACGCAGTATTTT
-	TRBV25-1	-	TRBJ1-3	CASSEYGVTGNTIYF	TGTGCCAGCAGTGAATATGGAGTAACCGGAAACACCATATATTTT
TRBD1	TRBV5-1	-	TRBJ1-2	CASSLAGTDYGYTF	TGCGCCAGCAGCTTAGCCGGGACAGACTATGGCTACACCTTC